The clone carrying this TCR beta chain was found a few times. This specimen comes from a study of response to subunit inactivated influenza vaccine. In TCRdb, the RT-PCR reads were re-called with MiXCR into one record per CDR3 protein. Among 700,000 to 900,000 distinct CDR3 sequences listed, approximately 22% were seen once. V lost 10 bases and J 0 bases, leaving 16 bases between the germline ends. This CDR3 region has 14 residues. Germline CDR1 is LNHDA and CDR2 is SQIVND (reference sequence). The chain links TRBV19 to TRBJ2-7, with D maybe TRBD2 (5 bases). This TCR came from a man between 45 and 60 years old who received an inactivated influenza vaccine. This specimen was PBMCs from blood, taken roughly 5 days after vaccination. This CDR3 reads CATSRTPDSYEQYF. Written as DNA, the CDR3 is TGTGCCACCTCAAGGACTCCCGACTCCTACGAGCAGTACTTC.